This T cell receptor beta chain was captured in a study of cytomegalovirus exposure and HLA in healthy donors (dated by TCRdb to 2017 to 2019). About the full investigation: According to an earlier analysis of several hundred of the donors, 200 million or so T cells yielded 117 million unique TCR beta sequences and approximately 300 Gb of sequence data. About 300 gigabases of sequencing data and approximately 93 million unique TCR sequences were included in an early release covering roughly 600 HLA-typed donors. Among the roughly 400 genotyped donors, under 90% belonged to the genetic ancestry cluster associated with self-reported Caucasian donors. The study aimed to test whether cataloging public T cell receptors could reveal signatures of past pathogen exposure. Using immunosequencing, the study profiled T cell repertoires from fewer than 850 subjects and related those repertoires to cytomegalovirus serostatus. Along with the 666-subject first cohort, a separate validation cohort of over 90 different subjects was used. The study combined high-throughput TCR immunosequencing, statistical association of individual TCRs with disease status, and machine learning to predict cytomegalovirus infection status. In a later analysis, previously published TCR beta repertoires from 666 donors were re-analyzed and high-resolution HLA genotyping was added so that TCR occurrence patterns could be studied. In the later analysis, no new phenotypic data were used to find candidate immune exposures; instead, reliance was placed on TCR beta sequences and their occurrence across donors. An earlier analysis of about 620 of the donors applied high-throughput TCR beta sequencing to assess whether each TCR beta V gene segment acted as functional or pseudogenic. Donor age, sex, ethnicity and CMV serostatus were compiled together with the repertoire data. In a later genetic analysis, genome-wide SNP genotypes for about 60% of the 666 donors were used, and that subset was treated as a discovery cohort. Every repertoire in the discovery cohort had been generated on one and the same sequencing platform. HLA typing included class I and class II loci at four-digit resolution. The number of typed donors differed by locus: roughly 620-630 for A, B, C, DRB1 and DQB1; approximately 540 for DQA1; approximately 600 for DPA1; and some 450 for DPB1. Four to six DR-DQ haplotypes were handled as single units for association and clustering, since linkage in the cohort was strong. Among 398 genotyped donors of the cohort, an average of approximately 220,000 unique TCR beta nucleotide sequences was sequenced per donor, of which about 18% were non-productive. What the study reported, not specific to this receptor: Broadly in line with IMGT annotations, most TCR beta V segments showed up in productive rearrangements about 87% or about 30% of the time in an earlier analysis of 587 of the donors. A later analysis found that TCR association rates varied across HLA loci, with DRB1 alleles showing the most associated TCRs and HLA-C alleles the fewest. It was suggested by the authors that the approach could potentially be generalized to other disease states and immunological phenotypes. Three of the identified cytomegalovirus-associated TCR beta chains were confirmed in vitro to be specific for cytomegalovirus antigens. For the cohort, immune exposure information was limited to CMV serostatus. A later analysis found that most CMV-associated TCR beta chains appeared HLA-restricted, with HLA associations seemingly driven largely by CMV exposure. Because counts were too low, seventeen rarely observed V segments, including chromosome 9 orphons, were left out of the earlier analysis of some 640 of the donors. Only TCR beta chains were sequenced in this cohort, and the absence of alpha or paired-chain data limited detectable features. The sequencing pipeline was judged likely to have produced a cluster of highly shared sequence variants as a technical artifact. The study gave a list of under 200 TCR beta chains associated with cytomegalovirus. Several of the top co-occurrence clusters appeared to be linked to parvovirus B19, influenza, CMV and Epstein-Barr virus, according to a later analysis. Because the 87-base-pair reads could not distinguish some IMGT-functional V segments, including TRBV6-2 and TRBV6-3, those segments were excluded. Linkage disequilibrium might explain the correlated functional status among segregating V segments, but an unknown experimental factor could not be ruled out. A later analysis associated 15,000 or so TCR beta sequences with specific HLA alleles at a false discovery rate of 0.05. The classifier was reported to diagnose cytomegalovirus status with high specificity and sensitivity in both the original and validation cohorts. Most TCR sequences were seen in very few donors, while some public TCRs were found in many individuals. A later analysis found that HLA-associated TCR beta chains were more clonally expanded and had lower generation probabilities than equally common non-associated chains. An association between a missense DCLRE1C variant and V-gene and J-gene trimming of TCR beta chains was found in a later genetic analysis and replicated in an independent cohort. Because some donors lacked HLA typing at each locus, the association tests relied only on the typed subset. A later genetic analysis reported fewer N-insertions in productive TCRs among donors in an Asian-associated ancestry cluster than the roughly 700-donor mean. When HLA alleles, especially DR and DQ, strongly co-occurred, attributing TCR associations to individual alleles was difficult. The presence/absence analyses assumed that sequencing depth was roughly uniform across donors, and that assumption may not be true. A further reported finding was that TCR beta sequences accurately predicted the HLA-A and HLA-B alleles for most subjects in the first cohort.

The cohort was made up of approximately 670 healthy bone marrow donors. At the time of sampling, all cohort members were nominally healthy, though unrecorded immune exposures were likely present. The donor tested CMV seropositive and was one of the 289 seropositive cohort members. A peripheral blood sample was collected from each donor, and TCR beta sequencing was performed on peripheral blood mononuclear cells. Genomic DNA extraction from the blood cell samples was performed with the Qiagen DNeasy Blood Extraction Kit. CDR1 and CDR2, looked up from the germline V gene, are LGHNA and YSLEER. The CDR3, cysteine through phenylalanine, is 16 amino acids long. Of all the DNA, just the CDR3 is kept, 48 bases in frame from base 1. The germline V and J ends show losses of 2 bases and 4 bases respectively, and no gene match explains 8 bases of the junction. A single count supports this clone. The antigen this receptor binds is unknown. There are no base qualities to consult, and no much larger clone falls within one base.

Libraries were constructed by the immunoSEQ multiplex PCR assay. For the multiplex PCR, a mixture combining 60 forward primers for TCR Vbeta segments and 13 reverse primers for TCR Jbeta segments was used. A multiplex PCR assay on genomic DNA amplified the CDR3 region of rearranged TCR beta genes. On the Illumina HiSeq System, the amplified TCR beta libraries were sequenced as 87-base-pair reads. As for the original processing: A later analysis tallied 75 million to 85 million unique TCR beta chains across the 550 to 850 repertoires, and approximately 12 million of those chains were shared by two or more donors. Raw reads were error-corrected and collapsed into unique sequences by a nearest-neighbor algorithm in which closely related sequences were merged to remove PCR and sequencing errors. V, D and J gene segments were assigned by aligning CDR3 sequences to IMGT reference sequences. Each retained sequence needed at least a six-nucleotide match to both a V gene segment and a J gene segment. Rearrangements were classified as productive when the CDR3 lacked stop codons and remained in frame with V and J, and all other rearrangements were classified as non-productive. CDR3 was defined by IMGT convention, running from the second conserved V-encoded cysteine to the conserved J-encoded phenylalanine. The earlier analysis of 500 to 650 of the donors excluded any sequence lacking an unambiguous match to a single V gene segment. In an earlier analysis of around 590 of the donors, a V segment was called functional when productive rearrangements were above 56.7%, and segregating when the standard deviation between donors exceeded 5%. A statistical classification framework was built to diagnose cytomegalovirus status from the catalog of TCR beta chain sequences. V and J gene assignment, in a later analysis, came from comparing TCR nucleotide sequences with IMGT/GENE-DB human TR gene sequences. Using the TCRdist pipeline, a later analysis assigned CDR3 sequences along with most-parsimonious VDJ recombination scenarios. In a later analysis, each TCR beta chain was defined by its CDR3 amino acid sequence together with its V-gene family, and reads without a unique V-gene family were excluded. A later analysis removed roughly 590 highly shared, low-generation-probability nucleotide sequences to deal with suspected cross-contamination and a sequencing artifact. In a later analysis, a clonal expansion index was calculated for each public chain from normalized within-repertoire ranks of inferred template counts. In a later analysis, generation probabilities were computed using a VDJ recombination model fitted to out-of-frame rearrangements, and the results were checked against IGoR. Hypergeometric tests were used in a later analysis to score TCR-TCR, TCR-HLA and TCR-CMV co-occurrence, with a repertoire-size bias correction applied to the TCR pairs. To estimate false discovery rates, a later analysis permuted the HLA or CMV assignments 20 times. In a later analysis, co-occurring TCRs were grouped with DBSCAN, and TCRdist sequence similarity was added when clustering was performed within HLA-allele-positive subsets. For co-occurrence clustering, repertoires with fewer than 30,000 or more than 120,000 public chains were excluded, along with 4 to 6 repertoires with anomalous nucleotide sharing. Not all clones reach the TCRdb copy of this immuneACCESS table, which keeps in-frame sequences only. Checked studies attribute under half of the gap to unresolved V genes and leave the rest unexplained. That table supplies the V and J calls and clone size; D and trimming were determined from the DNA. In all, the sample holds 150,000 or so clones, and over 70% of those were seen once. In total, the top ten clones hold 10% to 15% of the sample.

This chain is built from TRBV4-3 and TRBJ2-1; TRBD1 matches 7 bases in the middle. The sample comprised PBMCs. This sequence was found in a man under 40 in good health and CMV-seropositive. Here is the DNA: TGCGCCAGCAGCCAACTCGGGACAGCCTCATACAATGAGCAGTTCTTC. The resulting protein is CASSQLGTASYNEQFF.